These 21 T cell receptor beta chains were all obtained from the same sample, sequenced in a study of radiation and T cells in renal cell carcinoma. Sequencing was performed with immunoSEQ multiplex PCR; in TCRdb, only in-frame clones are kept and a portion is missing. Of fewer than 150,000 clones detected, 88% appear once; the ten largest clones hold 5% to 6%. Documented time point: blood 2 weeks post-SBRT. Treatment noted: 15 Gy SBRT to primary tumor, nephrectomy 4 weeks later. The source was blood, collected from a patient whose treatment included radiotherapy and nephrectomy. The receptors derive from a woman in her 70s with renal cell carcinoma.

The chain has TRBV5-6 and TRBJ2-5, with D possibly TRBD1 on 6 matching bases. Germline CDR1 SGHDT, CDR2 YYEEEE. V was cut by 4 bases and J by 5 bases, with 15 bases left in between. This CDR3 has 14 residues. This CDR3 reads CASSRTTGSETQYF. CDR3 nucleotide sequence: TGTGCCAGCAGCCGCACTACAGGGTCCGAGACCCAGTACTTC.

The chain is built from TRBV5-1 and TRBJ1-2; D is possibly TRBD1 (5 bases). This CDR3 has 13 residues. The ends were cut back, 5 bases at V and 5 bases at J, with 13 bases in the middle. Germline V gene sequence: CDR1 SGHRS, CDR2 YFSETQ. The CDR3 DNA is TGCGCCAGCAGGAGGGGCGGGGAATATGGCTACACCTTC. It encodes CASRRGGEYGYTF.

The rearrangement uses TRBV19 and TRBJ1-2; 7 bases line up with TRBD1. Germline CDR1 is LNHDA and CDR2 is SQIVND (reference sequence). This CDR3 is built from 14 residues. The ends lost 5 bases at V and 4 bases at J; junction bases unmatched: 7. CDR3 loop: CASSLQGERYGYTF. The DNA of the CDR3 is TGTGCCAGTAGTCTCCAGGGGGAGCGCTATGGCTACACCTTC.

CDR3 coding DNA: TGTGCCAGCAGACTAGCGGGGGTGAACACCGGGGAGCTGTTTTTT. Translation: CASRLAGVNTGELFF. The chain carries TRBV7-2 and TRBJ2-2; 11 bases align to TRBD2. This CDR3 has 15 amino acids. The germline CDR1 and CDR2 sequences are SGHTA and FQGNSA. With 6 bases clipped from V and 1 base from J, the junction kept 1 base outside the gene matches.

V and J are TRBV11-2 and TRBJ2-3; the match to TRBD2 covers 10 bases. The junction had 6 bases not matched to a gene; V was cut back by 4 bases and J by 5 bases. CDR1 and CDR2 (germline): SGHAT, FQNNGV. CDR3 length: 15 amino acids. CDR3 DNA sequence: TGTGCCAGCAGCTACAGCGGGGGGGCTAGAGATACGCAGTATTTT. It translates to CASSYSGGARDTQYF.

The chain employs TRBV18 and TRBJ1-1; the D is unclear. V lost 2 bases and J 2 bases, leaving 6 bases between the germline ends. Germline-derived CDR1 and CDR2 are KGHSH and LQKENI. CDR3 length equals 13 residues. Here the CDR3 DNA reads TGTGCCAGCTCACCAAACCGAAACACTGAAGCTTTCTTT. The encoded protein is CASSPNRNTEAFF.

The rearrangement uses TRBV27 and TRBJ2-2, with 9 bases that match TRBD2. J lost 4 bases, V lost 5 bases, and 8 bases had no gene match. Germline lookup yields CDR1 MNHEY and CDR2 SMNVEV (reference sequence). The CDR3 runs 16 residues. The CDR3: CASSPGLAGPTGELFF. CDR3 in DNA: TGTGCCAGCAGTCCTGGTCTAGCGGGGCCCACCGGGGAGCTGTTTTTT.

The V gene is TRBV5-6, the J gene TRBJ2-1; D possibly uses TRBD1 or TRBD2 (5 bases each). CDR1 is SGHDT and CDR2 is YYEEEE in the germline V gene. V was shortened by 5 bases and J by 5 bases, with 8 bases between the two germline ends. The length of the CDR3 is 12 residues. DNA for the CDR3: TGTGCCAGCAGTAGGGACCACAATGAGCAGTTCTTC. Amino acids: CASSRDHNEQFF.

This chain uses TRBV21-1 with TRBJ1-2; TRBD1, the D gene given by the table, was not confirmed from the DNA. TRBV21-1 is a pseudogene. The CDR3 is 15 amino acids. DNA for the CDR3: TGTGCCACTCCACTGGCAAACGACAGGGGGTATGGCTACACCTTC. Its translation is CATPLANDRGYGYTF.

This chain joins TRBV2 and TRBJ1-5, with D uncertain. CDR1 and CDR2 from the germline V gene are SNHLY and FYNNEI. There are 13 residues in the CDR3. With 6 bases removed from V and 3 bases from J, the gap between germline ends came to 9 bases. CDR3 in DNA: TGTGCCAGCAGGCCGGGCCTCAATCAGCCCCAGCATTTT. This sequence encodes CASRPGLNQPQHF.

This rearrangement joins TRBV2 to TRBJ2-1; 11 bases line up with TRBD2. Germline lookup yields CDR1 SNHLY and CDR2 FYNNEI. Losses at the gene ends were 6 bases for V and 9 bases for J; bases not matched to a gene: 16. The CDR3 loop spans 17 amino acids. The CDR3 protein is CASRDLFLAGGPGEQFF. The CDR3 DNA reads as TGTGCCAGCAGGGACCTTTTTTTAGCGGGGGGGCCAGGTGAGCAGTTCTTC. The full variable domain, with the rest looked up from reference TRBV2 and TRBJ2-1, is EPEVTQTPSHQVTQMGQEVILRCVPISNHLYFYWYRQILGQKVEFLVSFYNNEISEKSEIFDDQFSVERPDGSNFTLKIRSTKLEDSAMYFCASRDLFLAGGPGEQFFGPGTRLTVL.

The rearrangement joins TRBV19 to TRBJ1-5; D possibly corresponds to TRBD1 (5 bases). CDR1 is LNHDA, CDR2 SQIVND, per germline (reference sequence). This CDR3 has 16 amino acids. Between the trimmed V and J ends, which lost 3 bases and 3 bases, there was a span of 15 bases. The CDR3 loop is CASSIDGGGVNQPQHF. As DNA, the CDR3 is TGTGCCAGTAGTATCGACGGGGGTGGGGTCAATCAGCCCCAGCATTTT.

This chain connects TRBV14 to TRBJ2-2; D assignment may be TRBD1 or TRBD2 (6 bases each). The CDR3 consists of 16 residues. The ends were cut back, 0 bases at V and 7 bases at J, with 15 bases in the middle. Germline V lookup: CDR1 SGHDN, CDR2 FVKESK. DNA for the CDR3: TGTGCCAGCAGCCAAGATTTTTCGGGGGCTAGCGGGGAGCTGTTTTTT. Amino acid sequence: CASSQDFSGASGELFF. The full variable domain, with the rest looked up from reference TRBV14 and TRBJ2-2, is EAGVTQFPSHSVIEKGQTVTLRCDPISGHDNLYWYRRVMGKEIKFLLHFVKESKQDESGMPNNRFLAERTGGTYSTLKVQPAELEDSGVYFCASSQDFSGASGELFFGEGSRLTVL.

The chain links TRBV27 to TRBJ2-5, with D maybe TRBD2 (5 bases). The CDR3 length is 13 residues. The ends were cut back, 8 bases at V and 1 base at J, with 11 bases in the middle. Germline assignment: CDR1 MNHEY and CDR2 SMNVEV (reference sequence). CDR3 in DNA: TGTGCCAGCCAGCGGAGCCCCCAAGAGACCCAGTACTTC. Amino acid sequence: CASQRSPQETQYF.

The genes are TRBV5-6 and TRBJ2-5, with TRBD2 matching 14 bases. The V and J ends lost 4 bases and 4 bases, in that order; junction bases with no gene match: 6. The CDR3 is 16 residues long. CDR1 is SGHDT and CDR2 is YYEEEE in the germline V gene. The CDR3 sequence is CASSQRLAGGLETQYF. The CDR3 region has the DNA TGTGCCAGCAGCCAGAGACTAGCGGGGGGGCTAGAGACCCAGTACTTC. Variable domain in full (rest from reference TRBV5-6 and TRBJ2-5): DAGVTQSPTHLIKTRGQQVTLRCSPKSGHDTVSWYQQALGQGPQFIFQYYEEEERQRGNFPDRFSGHQFPNYSSELNVNALLLGDSALYLCASSQRLAGGLETQYFGPGTRLLVL.

The chain joins TRBV6-1 to TRBJ1-1; D ambiguous. Germline lookup yields CDR1 MNHNS and CDR2 SASEGT. This CDR3 contains 16 residues. V was shortened by 3 bases and J by 6 bases, with 20 bases between the two germline ends. The CDR3 coding sequence is TGTGCCAGCAGTGAGAGCGGGGAGGCGGGTTGGGCTGAAGCTTTCTTT. It is translated as CASSESGEAGWAEAFF.

On this clone: One end of the junction fails to match germline, which may point to a read error. The chain has TRBV7-7 and TRBJ2-1, with a weak D call TRBD1 (6 bases). The CDR3 consists of 15 residues. From germline, CDR1 is SSHAT and CDR2 FNYEAQ (reference sequence). CDR3 in DNA: TGTGCTAGCAGCCCCATGGGGGCCTCGTACAATGAGCAGTTCTTC. Protein product: CASSPMGASYNEQFF.

This chain joins TRBV2 and TRBJ2-3, with TRBD2 identical over 11 bases. Germline lookup yields CDR1 SNHLY and CDR2 FYNNEI. Trimming took 5 bases from V and 6 from J; bases not matched to a gene: 4. This CDR3 is built from 14 residues. CDR3 amino acids: CASSLLAGVDTQYF. In DNA, the CDR3 is TGTGCCAGCAGTTTACTAGCGGGGGTTGATACGCAGTATTTT.

The chain is built from TRBV2 and TRBJ2-3, with 7 bases identical to TRBD1. Germline-derived CDR1 and CDR2 are SNHLY and FYNNEI. V trimming: 6 bases; J trimming: 2 bases; junction bases outside the gene matches: 8. This CDR3 region has 15 residues. CDR3 residues: CASSQQGYDTDTQYF. CDR3 coding DNA: TGTGCCAGCAGCCAACAGGGGTATGACACAGATACGCAGTATTTT.

The J gene is TRBJ2-5, the V gene TRBV30, with D uncertain. V was cut by 5 bases and J by 4 bases, with 11 bases left in between. The CDR3 runs to 12 residues. Looked up from germline, CDR1 is GTSNPN and CDR2 is SVGIG (reference sequence). The DNA of the CDR3 is TGTGCCTGGGCCCCTAGGCGAGAGACCCAGTACTTC. It is translated as CAWAPRRETQYF.

The genes are TRBV28 and TRBJ1-2, with D possibly being TRBD1 (5 bases). This CDR3 is built from 14 residues. CDR1 and CDR2 (germline): MDHEN, SYDVKM. V was pared by 7 bases and J by 6 bases, with 18 bases between. CDR3 loop: CASTTWGKYDGYTF. DNA of the CDR3: TGTGCCAGCACCACCTGGGGGAAATATGATGGCTACACCTTC.